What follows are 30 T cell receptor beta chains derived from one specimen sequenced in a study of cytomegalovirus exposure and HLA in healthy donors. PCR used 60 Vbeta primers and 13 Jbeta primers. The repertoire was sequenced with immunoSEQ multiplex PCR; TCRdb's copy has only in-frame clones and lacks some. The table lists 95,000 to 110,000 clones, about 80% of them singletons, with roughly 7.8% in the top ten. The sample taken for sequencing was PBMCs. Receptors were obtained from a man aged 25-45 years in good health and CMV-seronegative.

In DNA form, the CDR3 reads TGTGCCAGCAGTTTAGGGTTAGCGGGGGGATACTCCTACGAGCAGTACTTC. Encoded protein: CASSLGLAGGYSYEQYF. This chain uses TRBV28 with TRBJ2-7; the match to TRBD2 covers 10 bases. Losses at the gene ends were 2 bases for V and 0 bases for J; bases not matched to a gene: 7. CDR1 is MDHEN, CDR2 SYDVKM, per germline. The CDR3 is 17 amino acids.

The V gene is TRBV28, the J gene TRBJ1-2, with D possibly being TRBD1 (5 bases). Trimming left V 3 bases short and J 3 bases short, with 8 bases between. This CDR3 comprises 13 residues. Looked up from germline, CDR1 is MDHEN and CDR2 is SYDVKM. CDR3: CASSFGGDYGYTF. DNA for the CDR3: TGTGCCAGCAGTTTCGGGGGGGACTATGGCTACACCTTC.

The CDR3, as DNA: TGTGCCAGCAGCGCCTTTGAGACTAGCGGCACAGATACGCAGTATTTT. This encodes CASSAFETSGTDTQYF. The chain employs TRBV9 and TRBJ2-3; 8 bases agree with TRBD2. V was pared by 3 bases and J by 1 base, with 7 bases of the junction left unmatched. This CDR3 contains 16 residues. The germline CDR1 and CDR2 sequences are SGDLS and YYNGEE.

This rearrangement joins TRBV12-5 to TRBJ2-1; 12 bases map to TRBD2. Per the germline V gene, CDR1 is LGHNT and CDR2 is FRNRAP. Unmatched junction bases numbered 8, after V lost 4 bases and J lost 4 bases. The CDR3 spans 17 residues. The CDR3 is CASGSDGLAGSYNEQFF. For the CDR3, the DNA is TGTGCTAGTGGTTCGGATGGACTAGCGGGGAGTTACAATGAGCAGTTCTTC.

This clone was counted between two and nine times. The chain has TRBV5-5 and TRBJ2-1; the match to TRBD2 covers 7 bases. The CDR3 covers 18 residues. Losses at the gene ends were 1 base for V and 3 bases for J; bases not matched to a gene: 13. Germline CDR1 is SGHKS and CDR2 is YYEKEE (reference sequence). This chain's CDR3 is CASSLSKRVSGFYNEQFF. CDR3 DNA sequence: TGTGCCAGCAGCTTGTCTAAGCGGGTTAGCGGGTTCTACAATGAGCAGTTCTTC.

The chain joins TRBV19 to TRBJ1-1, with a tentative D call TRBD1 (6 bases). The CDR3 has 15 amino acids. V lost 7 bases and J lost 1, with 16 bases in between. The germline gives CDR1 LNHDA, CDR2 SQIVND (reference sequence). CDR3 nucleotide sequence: TGTGCCAGTAAGTCGACAGGAGTCTCGAACACTGAAGCTTTCTTT. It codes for CASKSTGVSNTEAFF.

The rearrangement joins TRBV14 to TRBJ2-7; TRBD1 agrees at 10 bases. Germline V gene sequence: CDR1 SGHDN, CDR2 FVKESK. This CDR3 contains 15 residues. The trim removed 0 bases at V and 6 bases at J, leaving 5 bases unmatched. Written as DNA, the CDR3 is TGTGCCAGCAGCCAAGATGCGGGACAGGGGCTCGAGCAGTACTTC. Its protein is CASSQDAGQGLEQYF.

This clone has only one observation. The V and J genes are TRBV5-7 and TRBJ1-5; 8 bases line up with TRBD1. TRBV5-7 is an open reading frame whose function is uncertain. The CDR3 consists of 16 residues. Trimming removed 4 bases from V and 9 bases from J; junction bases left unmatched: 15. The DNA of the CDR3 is TGTGCCAGCAGCCCAAAAATGGGGCAGGGGGCAGGGCCCCAGCATTTT. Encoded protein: CASSPKMGQGAGPQHF.

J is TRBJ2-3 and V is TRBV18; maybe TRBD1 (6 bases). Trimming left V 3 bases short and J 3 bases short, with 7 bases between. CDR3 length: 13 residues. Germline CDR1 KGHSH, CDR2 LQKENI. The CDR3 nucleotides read TGTGCCAGCTCACCGAGGGGGACAGATACGCAGTATTTT. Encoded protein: CASSPRGTDTQYF.

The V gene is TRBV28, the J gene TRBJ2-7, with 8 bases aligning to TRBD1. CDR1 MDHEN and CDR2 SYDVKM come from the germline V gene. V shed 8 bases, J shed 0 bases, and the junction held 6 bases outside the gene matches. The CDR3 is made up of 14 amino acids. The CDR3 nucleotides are TGTGCCAGCGGCCGGACAGGGTTCTCCTACGAGCAGTACTTC. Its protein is CASGRTGFSYEQYF.

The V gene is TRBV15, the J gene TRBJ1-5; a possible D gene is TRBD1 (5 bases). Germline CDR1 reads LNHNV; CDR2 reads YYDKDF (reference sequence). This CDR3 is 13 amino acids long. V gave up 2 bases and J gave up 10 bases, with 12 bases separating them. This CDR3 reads CATSRSEGLPQHF. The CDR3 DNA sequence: TGTGCCACCAGCAGATCAGAGGGACTACCCCAGCATTTT.

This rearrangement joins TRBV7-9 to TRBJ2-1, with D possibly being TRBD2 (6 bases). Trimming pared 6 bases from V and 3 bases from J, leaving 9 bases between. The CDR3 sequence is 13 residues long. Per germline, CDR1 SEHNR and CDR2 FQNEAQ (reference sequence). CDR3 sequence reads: CASREGGYNEQFF. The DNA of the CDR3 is TGTGCCAGCAGGGAGGGAGGCTACAATGAGCAGTTCTTC.

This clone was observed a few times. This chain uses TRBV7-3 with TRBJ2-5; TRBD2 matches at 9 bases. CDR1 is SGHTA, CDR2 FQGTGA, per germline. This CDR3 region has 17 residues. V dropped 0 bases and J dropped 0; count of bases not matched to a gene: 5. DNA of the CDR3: TGTGCCAGCAGCTTAACTAGCGGGGGACCGTACCAAGAGACCCAGTACTTC. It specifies CASSLTSGGPYQETQYF.

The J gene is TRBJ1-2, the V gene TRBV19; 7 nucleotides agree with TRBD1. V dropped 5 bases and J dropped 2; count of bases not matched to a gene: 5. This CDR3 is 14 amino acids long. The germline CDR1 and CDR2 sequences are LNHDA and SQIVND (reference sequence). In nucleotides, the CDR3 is TGTGCCAGTAGTCTCCGACAGGGAAACTATGGCTACACCTTC. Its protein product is CASSLRQGNYGYTF.

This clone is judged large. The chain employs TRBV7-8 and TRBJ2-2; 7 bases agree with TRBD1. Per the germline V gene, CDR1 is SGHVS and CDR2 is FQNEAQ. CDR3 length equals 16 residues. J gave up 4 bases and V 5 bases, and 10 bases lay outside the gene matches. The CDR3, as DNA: TGTGCCAGCAGCCATAGCTGGGACAGTGGCACCGGGGAGCTGTTTTTT. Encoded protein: CASSHSWDSGTGELFF.

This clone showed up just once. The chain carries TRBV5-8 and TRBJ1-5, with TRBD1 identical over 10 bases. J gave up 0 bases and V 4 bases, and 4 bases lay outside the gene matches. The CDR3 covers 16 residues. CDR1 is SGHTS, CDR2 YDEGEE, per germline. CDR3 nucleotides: TGTGCCAGCAGCACCGGACAGGGGGTTAGCAATCAGCCCCAGCATTTT. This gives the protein CASSTGQGVSNQPQHF.

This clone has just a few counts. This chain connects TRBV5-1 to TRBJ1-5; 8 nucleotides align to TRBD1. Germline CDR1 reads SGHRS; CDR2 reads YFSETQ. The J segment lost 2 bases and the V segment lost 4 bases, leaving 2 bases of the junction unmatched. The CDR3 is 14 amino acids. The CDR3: CASSQGQGNQPQHF. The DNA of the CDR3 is TGCGCCAGCAGCCAGGGACAGGGCAATCAGCCCCAGCATTTT. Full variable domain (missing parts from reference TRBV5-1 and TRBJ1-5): KAGVTQTPRYLIKTRGQQVTLSCSPISGHRSVSWYQQTPGQGLQFLFEYFSETQRNKGNFPGRFSGRQFSNSRSEMNVSTLELGDSALYLCASSQGQGNQPQHFGDGTRLSIL.

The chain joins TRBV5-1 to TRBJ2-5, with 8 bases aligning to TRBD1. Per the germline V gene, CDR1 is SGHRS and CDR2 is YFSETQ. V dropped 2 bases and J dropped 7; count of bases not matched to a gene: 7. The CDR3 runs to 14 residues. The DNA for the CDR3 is TGCGCCAGCAGCTTAGACAGGGGCGACGGGACCCAGTACTTC. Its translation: CASSLDRGDGTQYF. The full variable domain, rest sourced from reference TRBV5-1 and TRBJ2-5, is KAGVTQTPRYLIKTRGQQVTLSCSPISGHRSVSWYQQTPGQGLQFLFEYFSETQRNKGNFPGRFSGRQFSNSRSEMNVSTLELGDSALYLCASSLDRGDGTQYFGPGTRLLVL.

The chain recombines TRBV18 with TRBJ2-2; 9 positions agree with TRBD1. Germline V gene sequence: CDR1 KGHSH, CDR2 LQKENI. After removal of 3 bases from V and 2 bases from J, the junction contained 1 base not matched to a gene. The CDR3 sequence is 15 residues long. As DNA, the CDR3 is TGTGCCAGCTCACCGGGACAGGGCAACACCGGGGAGCTGTTTTTT. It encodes CASSPGQGNTGELFF.

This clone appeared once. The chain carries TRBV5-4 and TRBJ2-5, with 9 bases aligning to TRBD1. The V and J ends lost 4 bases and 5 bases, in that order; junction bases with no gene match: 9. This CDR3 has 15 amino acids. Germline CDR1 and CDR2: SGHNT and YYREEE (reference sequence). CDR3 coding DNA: TGTGCCAGCAGCAACGGACAGGGGCTGTATGAGACCCAGTACTTC. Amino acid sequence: CASSNGQGLYETQYF.

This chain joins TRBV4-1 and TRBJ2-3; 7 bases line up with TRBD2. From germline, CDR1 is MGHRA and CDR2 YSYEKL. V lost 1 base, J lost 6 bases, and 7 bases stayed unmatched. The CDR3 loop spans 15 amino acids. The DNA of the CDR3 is TGCGCCAGCAGCCAAGGGTTCGGTAGCGGGGATACGCAGTATTTT. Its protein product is CASSQGFGSGDTQYF.

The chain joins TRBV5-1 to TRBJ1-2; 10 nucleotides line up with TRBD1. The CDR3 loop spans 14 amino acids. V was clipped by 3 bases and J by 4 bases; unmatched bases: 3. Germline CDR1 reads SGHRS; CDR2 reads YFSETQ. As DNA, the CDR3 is TGCGCCAGCAGCTCCGGGACAGGGGTCTATGGCTACACCTTC. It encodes CASSSGTGVYGYTF.

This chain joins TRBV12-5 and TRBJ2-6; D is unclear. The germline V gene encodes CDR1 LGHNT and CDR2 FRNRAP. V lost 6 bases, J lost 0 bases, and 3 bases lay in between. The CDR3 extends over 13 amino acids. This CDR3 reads CASGYSGANVLTF. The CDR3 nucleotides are TGTGCTAGTGGATACTCTGGGGCCAACGTCCTGACTTTC.

The CDR3 spells CASTRTGGDEQYF. The CDR3 DNA is TGTGCCAGCACTCGGACAGGGGGCGACGAGCAGTACTTC. V usage is TRBV6-6 and J usage is TRBJ2-7; the match to TRBD1 covers 11 bases. CDR3 size: 13 residues. Germline values: CDR1 MNHNY, CDR2 SVGAGI (reference sequence). V lost 7 bases, J lost 5 bases, and 4 bases stayed unmatched.

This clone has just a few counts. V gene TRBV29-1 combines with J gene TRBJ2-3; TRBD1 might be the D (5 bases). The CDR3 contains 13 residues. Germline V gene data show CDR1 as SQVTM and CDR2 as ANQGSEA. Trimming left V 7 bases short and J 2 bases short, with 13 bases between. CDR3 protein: CSAVPGITDTQYF. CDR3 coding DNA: TGCAGCGCCGTCCCAGGGATCACAGATACGCAGTATTTT.

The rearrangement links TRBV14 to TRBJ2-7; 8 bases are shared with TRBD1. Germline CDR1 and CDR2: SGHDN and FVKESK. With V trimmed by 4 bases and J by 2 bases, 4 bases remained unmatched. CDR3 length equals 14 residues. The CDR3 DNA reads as TGTGCCAGCAGCCGCGGACAGGGACCCTACGAGCAGTACTTC. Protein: CASSRGQGPYEQYF.

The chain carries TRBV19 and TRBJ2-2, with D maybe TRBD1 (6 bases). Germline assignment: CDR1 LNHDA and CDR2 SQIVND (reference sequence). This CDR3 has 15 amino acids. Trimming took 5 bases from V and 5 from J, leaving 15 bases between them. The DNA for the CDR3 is TGTGCCAGTAGTGGGGTAGCGAGGGGGACCGGGGAGCTGTTTTTT. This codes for CASSGVARGTGELFF. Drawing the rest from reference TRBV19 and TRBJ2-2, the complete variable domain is DGGITQSPKYLFRKEGQNVTLSCEQNLNHDAMYWYRQDPGQGLRLIYYSQIVNDFQKGDIAEGYSVSREKKESFPLTVTSAQKNPTAFYLCASSGVARGTGELFFGEGSRLTVL.

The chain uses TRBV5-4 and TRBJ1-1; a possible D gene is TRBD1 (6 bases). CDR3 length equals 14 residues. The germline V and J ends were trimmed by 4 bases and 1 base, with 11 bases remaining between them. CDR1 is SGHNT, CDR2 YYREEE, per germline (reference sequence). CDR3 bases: TGTGCCAGCAGCCCAATGACAGGGAACACTGAAGCTTTCTTT. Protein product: CASSPMTGNTEAFF.

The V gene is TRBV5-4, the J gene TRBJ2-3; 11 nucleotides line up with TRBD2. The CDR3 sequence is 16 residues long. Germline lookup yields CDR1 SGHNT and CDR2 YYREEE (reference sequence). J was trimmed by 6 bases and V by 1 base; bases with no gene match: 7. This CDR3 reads CASSLTSGRKDDTQYF. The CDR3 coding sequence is TGTGCCAGCAGCTTGACTAGCGGGAGAAAGGACGATACGCAGTATTTT.

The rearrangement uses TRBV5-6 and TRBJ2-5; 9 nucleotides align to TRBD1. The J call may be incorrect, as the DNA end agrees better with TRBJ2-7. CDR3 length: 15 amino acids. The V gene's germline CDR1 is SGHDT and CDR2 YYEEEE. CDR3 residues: CASSSWDRASYEQYF. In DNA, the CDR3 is TGTGCCAGCAGCTCATGGGACAGGGCCTCCTACGAGCAGTACTTC.